The clone carrying this TCR beta chain was detected many times. Its antigen remains unidentified. The data belong to a study of CD8+CD57+ T cells in acquired aplastic anemia. Overall study: Each DNA sample taken from sorted CD4+ and CD8+ cells came to about 3 ug on average.

General study points: CD8+ Simpson's diversity did not differ significantly between patients and controls.

Sequencing was done on patients that had shown CD8+CD57+ cell expansion by flow cytometry. Using genomic DNA as the template, TCR beta VDJ and CDR3 profiling was carried out. TCRdb re-called the reads with MiXCR, one entry per CDR3 protein. The sample consists of about 180,000 distinct CDR3 sequences, nearly 50% of them appearing once. Sequencing was done on a sample of sorted CD4+, CD8+, or CD8+CD57+ T cells (not recorded which) from PBMCs. The source of this sequence is a human donor with aplastic anemia.

The CDR3 spells CASVPSPPAGEQYF. The DNA of the CDR3 is TGTGCCAGCGTTCCAAGCCCACCCGCGGGAGAGCAGTACTTC. The chain combines TRBV6-1 with TRBJ2-7, with D maybe TRBD2 (6 bases). The CDR3 runs 14 residues. Germline loops: CDR1 MNHNS, CDR2 SASEGT. The ends were cut back, 8 bases at V and 7 bases at J, with 21 bases in the middle.